This note documents a single TCR beta chain sequence. Its specificity is unknown. The sample belongs to a study of tumor-infiltrating lymphocytes in primary liver carcinoma. Whole-study context: Stage T1-T3 N0M0 tumors measured 4.2 to 10 cm at most. Productive TCRbeta reads per sample were roughly 3.5 to 8 million, not differing by tissue.

Blood RNA originated from unsorted whole blood, with germline DNA additionally extracted. From approximately 490 ng total RNA, TCR beta cDNA was generated with a primer in the constant region. Construction of TCR beta libraries relied on three successive nested multiplex PCR rounds employing slightly modified ARM-PCR. TCRdb called the multiplex PCR reads again in MiXCR, with one record for every CDR3 protein. Among approximately 320,000 distinct CDR3 sequences listed, more than 55% were seen once. Study-wide points: The study found a significantly higher top-250-clone fraction in tumors than in blood (p = 0.039).

The source of this sequence is a young woman with primary liver carcinoma and hepatitis B virus infection. The sequencing input was peripheral blood.

CDR3: CASSLGTETYSNQPQHF. The CDR3 coding sequence is TGTGCCAGCAGTTTAGGGACAGAGACTTATAGCAATCAGCCCCAGCATTTT. This chain links TRBV12-3 or TRBV12-4 with TRBJ1-5, with D possibly matching TRBD1 (6 bases). The V and J ends lost 1 base and 0 bases respectively, with 13 bases between them. This CDR3 is built from 17 residues.